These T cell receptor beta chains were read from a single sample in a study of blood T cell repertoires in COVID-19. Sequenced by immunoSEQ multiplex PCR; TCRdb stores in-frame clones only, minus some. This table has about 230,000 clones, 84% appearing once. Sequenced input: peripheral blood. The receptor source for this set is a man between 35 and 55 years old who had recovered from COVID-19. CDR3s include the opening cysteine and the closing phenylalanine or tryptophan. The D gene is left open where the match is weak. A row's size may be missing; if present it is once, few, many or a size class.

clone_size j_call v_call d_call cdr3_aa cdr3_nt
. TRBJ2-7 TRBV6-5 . CASSYRGNREQYF TGTGCCAGCAGCTATAGGGGGAATCGCGAGCAGTACTTC
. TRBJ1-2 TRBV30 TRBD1 CAWDRGGYTF TGTGCCTGGGACAGGGGAGGCTACACCTTC
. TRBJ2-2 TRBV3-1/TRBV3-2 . CASSQDLEYGGPGELFF TGTGCCAGCAGCCAAGATTTAGAATACGGCGGCCCCGGGGAGCTGTTTTTT
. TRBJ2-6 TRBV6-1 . CASSEGPGGANVLTF TGTGCCAGCAGTGAAGGACCGGGGGGGGCCAACGTCCTGACTTTC
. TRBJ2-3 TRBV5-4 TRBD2 CASSLPGAGGLQYF TGTGCCAGCAGCTTGCCGGGAGCGGGGGGCCTTCAGTATTTT
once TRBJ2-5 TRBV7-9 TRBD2 CASSWPGLAGRETQYF TGTGCCAGCAGCTGGCCGGGACTAGCGGGACGGGAGACCCAGTACTTC
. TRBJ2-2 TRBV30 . CAWSVRGPRARLFF TGTGCCTGGAGTGTAAGAGGACCCAGGGCTCGGCTGTTTTTT
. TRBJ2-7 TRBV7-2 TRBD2 CASSFQRGDYEQYF TGTGCCAGCAGCTTCCAGCGGGGGGATTACGAGCAGTACTTC
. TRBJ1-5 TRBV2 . CASSTTGSNQPQHF TGTGCCAGCAGCACGACAGGCTCCAATCAGCCCCAGCATTTT
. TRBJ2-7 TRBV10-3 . CAISEGTGKEQYF TGTGCCATCAGTGAAGGCACGGGTAAGGAGCAGTACTTC
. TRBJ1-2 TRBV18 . CASSPPNRAISGYTF TGTGCCAGCTCACCACCAAACAGGGCGATTTCGGGCTACACCTTC
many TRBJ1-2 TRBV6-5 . CASSPRGFYGYTF TGTGCCAGCAGCCCGAGAGGGTTCTATGGCTACACCTTC
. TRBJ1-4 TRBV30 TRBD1 CATGQPPLEKLFF TGTGCTACGGGACAGCCTCCTCTTGAAAAACTGTTTTTT
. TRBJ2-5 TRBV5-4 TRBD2 CASSLTSGGGSETQYF TGTGCCAGCAGTCTTACTAGCGGGGGGGGTTCAGAGACCCAGTACTTC
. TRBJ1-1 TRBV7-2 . CASTYNWGDTEAFF TGTGCCAGCACATATAACTGGGGGGACACTGAAGCTTTCTTT
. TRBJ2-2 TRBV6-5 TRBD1 CASRGQGALAGELFF TGTGCCAGCAGGGGACAGGGGGCGTTAGCCGGGGAGCTGTTTTTT
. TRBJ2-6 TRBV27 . CASSQILSGANNVLTF TGTGCCAGCAGCCAAATACTTTCAGGGGCCAACAACGTCCTGACTTTC
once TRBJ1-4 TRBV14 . CASSQDPLSEKLFF TGTGCCAGCAGCCAAGACCCCCTCAGTGAAAAACTGTTTTTT
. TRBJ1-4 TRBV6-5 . CASSYSSAITNEKLFF TGTGCCAGCAGTTACTCGTCAGCGATAACTAATGAAAAACTGTTTTTT
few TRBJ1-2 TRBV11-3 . CASSLEGGSYGYTF TGTGCCAGCAGCTTAGAGGGAGGCAGCTATGGCTACACCTTC
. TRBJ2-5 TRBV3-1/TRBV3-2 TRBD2 CASSPEPMRGAIQTQYF TGTGCCAGCAGCCCGGAGCCGATGCGGGGGGCTATTCAGACCCAGTACTTC
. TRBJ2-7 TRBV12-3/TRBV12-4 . CASSSGTYEQYF TGTGCCAGCAGTTCAGGGACCTACGAGCAGTACTTC
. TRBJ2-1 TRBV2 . CASSEARGGSYNEQFF TGTGCCAGCAGTGAAGCAAGAGGGGGCTCCTACAATGAGCAGTTCTTC
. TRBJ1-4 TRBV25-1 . CASSEGGDGEKLFF TGTGCCAGCAGTGAAGGAGGGGATGGCGAAAAACTGTTTTTT
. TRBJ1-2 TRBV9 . CASSSSPSDYGYTF TGTGCCAGCAGTTCCTCCCCGTCGGACTATGGCTACACCTTC
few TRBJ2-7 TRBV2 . CASRAGQLYEQYF TGTGCCAGCAGGGCGGGGCAGCTCTACGAGCAGTACTTC
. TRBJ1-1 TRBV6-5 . CASSYSTENTEAFF TGTGCCAGCAGTTACTCGACAGAGAACACTGAAGCTTTCTTT
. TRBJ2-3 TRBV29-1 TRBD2 CSVHITAGVPPRDTQYF TGCAGCGTCCATATCACGGCGGGAGTCCCCCCCCGGGATACGCAGTATTTT
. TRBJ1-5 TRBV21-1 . CASSQRGSPHPCQPQHF TGTGCCAGCAGTCAAAGAGGGAGCCCTCATCCCTGTCAGCCCCAGCATTTT
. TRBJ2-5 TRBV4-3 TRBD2 CASSQGGAGGRVETQYF TGCGCCAGCAGCCAAGGCGGTGCGGGGGGGCGGGTGGAGACCCAGTACTTC
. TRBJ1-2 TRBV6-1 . CASSDGVAQFYGYTF TGTGCCAGCAGTGACGGGGTTGCACAGTTCTATGGCTACACCTTC
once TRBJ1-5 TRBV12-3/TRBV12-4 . CASSLLRNQPQHF TGTGCCAGCAGCCTCCTGAGAAATCAGCCCCAGCATTTT
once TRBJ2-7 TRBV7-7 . CASSPNVGGYEQYF TGTGCTAGCAGCCCCAATGTGGGGGGATACGAGCAGTACTTC
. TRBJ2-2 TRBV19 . CASSIGQNTGELFF TGTGCCAGTAGTATTGGACAGAACACCGGGGAGCTGTTTTTT
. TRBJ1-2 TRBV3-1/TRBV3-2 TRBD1 CASSQGAGTGAFGYTF TGTGCCAGCAGCCAAGGGGCCGGGACAGGGGCTTTTGGCTACACCTTC
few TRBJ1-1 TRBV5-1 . CASQPTGTTEAAFF TGCGCCAGCCAACCGACCGGGACAACCGAGGCAGCTTTCTTT
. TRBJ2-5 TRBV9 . CASSVNSYETQYF TGTGCCAGCAGCGTCAACAGTTATGAGACCCAGTACTTC
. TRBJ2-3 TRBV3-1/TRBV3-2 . CASSQDGREVDTQYF TGTGCCAGCAGCCAAGACGGAAGGGAGGTAGATACGCAGTATTTT
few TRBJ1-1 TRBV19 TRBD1 CASSMGQGYTEAFF TGTGCCAGTAGTATGGGACAGGGCTACACTGAAGCTTTCTTT
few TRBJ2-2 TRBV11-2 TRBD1 CASEGQGNTGELFF TGTGCCAGCGAAGGACAGGGGAACACCGGGGAGCTGTTTTTT
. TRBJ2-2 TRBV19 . CASSITFGGDSGELFF TGTGCCAGTAGTATAACATTCGGCGGGGATAGCGGGGAGCTGTTTTTT
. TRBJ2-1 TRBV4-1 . CASSQGAGPSNEQFF TGCGCCAGCAGCCAAGGGGCGGGGCCCTCGAATGAGCAGTTCTTC
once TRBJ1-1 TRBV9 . CASSFRENTEAFF TGTGCCAGCAGCTTCAGGGAGAACACTGAAGCTTTCTTT
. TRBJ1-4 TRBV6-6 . CASMRWQGNEKLFF TGTGCCAGCATGAGGTGGCAGGGCAATGAAAAACTGTTTTTT
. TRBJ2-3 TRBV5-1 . CASSSLAGTDTQYF TGCGCCAGCAGTAGCTTAGCGGGCACAGATACGCAGTATTTT
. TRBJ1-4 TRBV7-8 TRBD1 CASSSGQGNEKLFF TGTGCCAGCAGCTCTGGACAGGGAAATGAAAAACTGTTTTTT
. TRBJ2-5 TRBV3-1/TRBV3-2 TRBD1 CASSPRDREETQYF TGTGCCAGCAGCCCACGGGACAGGGAAGAGACCCAGTACTTC
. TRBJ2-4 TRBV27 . CASRGGGRPNIQYF TGTGCCAGCAGGGGAGGGGGGCGACCAAACATTCAGTACTTC
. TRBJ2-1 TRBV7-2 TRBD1 CASSLGQGRSNEQFF TGTGCCAGCAGCTTGGGACAGGGGCGGTCAAATGAGCAGTTCTTC